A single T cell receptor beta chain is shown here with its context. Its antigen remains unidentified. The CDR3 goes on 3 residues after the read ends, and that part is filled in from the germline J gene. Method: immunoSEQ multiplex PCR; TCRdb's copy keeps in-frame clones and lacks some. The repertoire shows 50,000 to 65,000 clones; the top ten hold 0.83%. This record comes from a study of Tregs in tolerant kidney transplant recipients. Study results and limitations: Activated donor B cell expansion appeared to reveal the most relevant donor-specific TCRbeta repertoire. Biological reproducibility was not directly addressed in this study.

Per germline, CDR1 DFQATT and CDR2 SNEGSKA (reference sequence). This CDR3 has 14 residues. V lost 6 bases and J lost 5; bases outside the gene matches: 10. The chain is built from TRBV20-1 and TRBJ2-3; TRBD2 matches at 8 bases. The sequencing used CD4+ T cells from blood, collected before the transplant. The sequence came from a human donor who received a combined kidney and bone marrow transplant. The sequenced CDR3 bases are TGCAGTGCCAAAGGGACTAGAGCACAAGATACG. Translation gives CSAKGTRAQDT. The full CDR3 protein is CSAKGTRAQDTQYF.